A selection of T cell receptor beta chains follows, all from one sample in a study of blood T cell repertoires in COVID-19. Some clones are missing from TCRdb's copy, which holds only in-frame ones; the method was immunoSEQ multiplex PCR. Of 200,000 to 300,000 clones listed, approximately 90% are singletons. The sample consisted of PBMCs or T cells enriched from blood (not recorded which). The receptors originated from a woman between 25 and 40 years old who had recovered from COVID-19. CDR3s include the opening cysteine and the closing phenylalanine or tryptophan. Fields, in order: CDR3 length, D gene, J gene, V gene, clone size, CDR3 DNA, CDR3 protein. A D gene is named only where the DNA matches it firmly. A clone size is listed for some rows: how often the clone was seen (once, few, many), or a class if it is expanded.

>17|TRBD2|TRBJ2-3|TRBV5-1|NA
TGCGCCAGCAGCTCCGGGACTAGCGGGAGATGGGCAGATACGCAGTATTTT
CASSSGTSGRWADTQYF
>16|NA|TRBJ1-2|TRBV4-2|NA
TGTGCCAGCAGCCTGCTTGGGGGGAGGGGAGACTATGGCTACACCTTC
CASSLLGGRGDYGYTF
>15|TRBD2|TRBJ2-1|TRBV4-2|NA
TGTGCCAGCAGCCAGGGTTGGGAGGGGTTTTATGAGCAGTTCTTC
CASSQGWEGFYEQFF
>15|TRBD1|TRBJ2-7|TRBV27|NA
TGTGCCAGCAGCCCAAGCGGACAGGCAGACTACGAGCAGTACTTC
CASSPSGQADYEQYF
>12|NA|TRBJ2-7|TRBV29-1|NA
TGCAGCGTTACAGCTAACTCCTACGAGCAGTACTTC
CSVTANSYEQYF
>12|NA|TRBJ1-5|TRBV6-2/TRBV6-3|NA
TGTGCCAGCAGTTACACCCAGGGGCCCCAGCATTTT
CASSYTQGPQHF
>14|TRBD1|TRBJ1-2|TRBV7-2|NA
TGTGCCAGCAGCTTATCCCAGGGGGCGGGTGGCTACACCTTC
CASSLSQGAGGYTF
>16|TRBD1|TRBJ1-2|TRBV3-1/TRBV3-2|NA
TGTGCCAGCAGCCCCTCACCATCGACAGGGGGCTATGGCTACACCTTC
CASSPSPSTGGYGYTF
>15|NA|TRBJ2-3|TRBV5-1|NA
TGCGCCAGCAGCTTGGTTTTCGGATCGGGGGATACGCAGTATTTT
CASSLVFGSGDTQYF
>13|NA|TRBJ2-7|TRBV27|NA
TGTGCCAGCAGATACAGGTTATCCTACGAGCAGTACTTC
CASRYRLSYEQYF
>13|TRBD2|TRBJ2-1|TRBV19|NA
TGTGCCAGTAGTGTTCCGGGACTAGGGGAGCAGTTCTTC
CASSVPGLGEQFF
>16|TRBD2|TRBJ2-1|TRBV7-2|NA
TGTGCCAGCAGCTTACAAGGGACGGGGGGATACAATGAGCAGTTCTTC
CASSLQGTGGYNEQFF
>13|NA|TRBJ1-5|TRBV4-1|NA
TGCGCCAGCAGCCAAGACCAGGGACAGCCCCAGCATTTT
CASSQDQGQPQHF
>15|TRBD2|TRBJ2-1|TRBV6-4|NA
TGTGCCAGCAGTACTAGCGGGAGATATCACAATGAGCAGTTCTTC
CASSTSGRYHNEQFF
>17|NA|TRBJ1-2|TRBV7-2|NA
TGTGCCAGCAGCTTAGGAGGGGACACCGGGCTGAACTATGGCTACACCTTC
CASSLGGDTGLNYGYTF
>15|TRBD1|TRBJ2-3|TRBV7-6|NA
TGTGCCAGCAGCCCACGGACAGGGGAGTGGGATACGCAGTATTTT
CASSPRTGEWDTQYF
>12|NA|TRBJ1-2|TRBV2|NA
TGTGCCAGCAGTGTTGATGGGGCTGGCTACACCTTC
CASSVDGAGYTF
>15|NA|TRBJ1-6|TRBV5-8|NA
TGTGCCAGCAGCGGTGGCAGCTCCTATAATTCACCCCTCCACTTT
CASSGGSSYNSPLHF
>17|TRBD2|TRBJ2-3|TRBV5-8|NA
TGTGCCAGCAGCTTGGGGACTAGCGGAACTAGCACAGATACGCAGTATTTT
CASSLGTSGTSTDTQYF
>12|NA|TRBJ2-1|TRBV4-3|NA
TGCGCCAGCAGCCCCGGTGAGAATGAGCAGTTCTTC
CASSPGENEQFF
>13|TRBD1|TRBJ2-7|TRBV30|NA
TGTGCCTGGAGTAGAGGACAGGTACGCGAGCAGTACTTC
CAWSRGQVREQYF
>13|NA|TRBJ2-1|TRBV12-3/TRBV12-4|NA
TGTGCCAGCAGCCCCGAACATGGCAATGAGCAGTTCTTC
CASSPEHGNEQFF
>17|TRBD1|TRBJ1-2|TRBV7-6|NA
TGTGCCAGCAGCTTAAATACGCGGGGGACAGGGGACTCTGGCTACACCTTC
CASSLNTRGTGDSGYTF
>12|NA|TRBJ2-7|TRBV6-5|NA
TGTGCCAGCTCCCCCAACTCCTACGAGCAGTACTTC
CASSPNSYEQYF
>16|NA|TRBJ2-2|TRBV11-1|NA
TGTGCCAGCAGCTTCAACATGGGTAGCTCCACCGGGGAGCTGTTTTTT
CASSFNMGSSTGELFF
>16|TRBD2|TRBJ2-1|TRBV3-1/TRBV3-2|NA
TGTGCCAGCAGCCAAGAGGCGGGAGGGCCTTTTAATGAGCAGTTCTTC
CASSQEAGGPFNEQFF
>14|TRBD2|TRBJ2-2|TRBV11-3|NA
TGTGCCAGCAGCCCCCAGCGGGAGGCTGGGGAGCTGTTTTTT
CASSPQREAGELFF
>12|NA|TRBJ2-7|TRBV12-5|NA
TGTGCTAGTGGCCCCGGACTGGGCGAGCAGTACTTC
CASGPGLGEQYF
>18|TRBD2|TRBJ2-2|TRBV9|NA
TGTGCCAGCAGCCCTCTACCCGGGGGGGATGCGAACACCGGGGAGCTGTTTTTT
CASSPLPGGDANTGELFF
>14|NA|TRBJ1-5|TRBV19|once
TGTGCCAGTAGTACTCGACAGGACAATCAGCCCCAGCATTTT
CASSTRQDNQPQHF
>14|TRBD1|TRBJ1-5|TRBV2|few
TGTGCCAGCAGTTCACAGGGGGCCGATCAGCCCCAGCATTTT
CASSSQGADQPQHF
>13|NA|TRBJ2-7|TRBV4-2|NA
TGTGCCAGCAGCCAAGATTTAGGGGACGAGCAGTACTTC
CASSQDLGDEQYF
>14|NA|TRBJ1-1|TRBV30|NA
TGTGCCTGGAGTCGGTCGGTTGAGGGCTTTGAAGCTTTCTTT
CAWSRSVEGFEAFF
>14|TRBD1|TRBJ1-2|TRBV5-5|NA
TGTGCCAGCAGCCTCCCCCAGGGGGCATATGGCTACACCTTC
CASSLPQGAYGYTF
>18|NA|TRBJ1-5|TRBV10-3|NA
TGTGCCATCAGACCCGGGACACCTACCGTGCCCCCCAATCAGCCCCAGCATTTT
CAIRPGTPTVPPNQPQHF
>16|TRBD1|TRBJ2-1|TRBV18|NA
TGTGCCAGCTCACAATCCGGGACAGGGTTTCACAATGAGCAGTTCTTC
CASSQSGTGFHNEQFF
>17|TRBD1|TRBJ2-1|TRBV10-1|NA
TGCGCCAGCAGTCCTATAAACGGACAGGGGAGCAACAATGAGCAGTTCTTC
CASSPINGQGSNNEQFF
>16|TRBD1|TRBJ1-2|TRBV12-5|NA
TGTGCTAGTGGTTTGGTTAGACAGGGGTCTAACTATGGCTACACCTTC
CASGLVRQGSNYGYTF
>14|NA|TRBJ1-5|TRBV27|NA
TGTGCCAGCAGCCTAGGGGGGGGGAGTCAGCCCCAGCATTTT
CASSLGGGSQPQHF
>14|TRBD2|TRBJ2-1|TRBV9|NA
TGTGCCAGCAGCATTAGCGGGACGGGAGGTGAGCAGTTCTTC
CASSISGTGGEQFF
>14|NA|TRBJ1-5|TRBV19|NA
TGTGCCAGTAGTATAGACAGAAGCAATCAGCCCCAGCATTTT
CASSIDRSNQPQHF
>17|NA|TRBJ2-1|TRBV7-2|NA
TGTGCCAGCAGCTTTCCCTCTTACAGGGCCCTGAACAATGAGCAGTTCTTC
CASSFPSYRALNNEQFF
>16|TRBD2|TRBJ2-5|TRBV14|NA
TGTGCCAGCAGCCAAGATGGGCTAGCGGGAGCCGCGACCCAGTACTTC
CASSQDGLAGAATQYF
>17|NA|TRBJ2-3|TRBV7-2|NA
TGTGCCAGCAGCTTAGCTGTAGTTTCTCTATACACAGATACGCAGTATTTT
CASSLAVVSLYTDTQYF
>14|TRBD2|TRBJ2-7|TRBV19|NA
TGTGCCAGTAGTACGACTAGCGGGACCTACGAGCAGTACTTC
CASSTTSGTYEQYF
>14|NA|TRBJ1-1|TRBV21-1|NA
TGTGCCAGCATCGGCGGGGCGTCCGGCACTGAAGCTTTCTTT
CASIGGASGTEAFF